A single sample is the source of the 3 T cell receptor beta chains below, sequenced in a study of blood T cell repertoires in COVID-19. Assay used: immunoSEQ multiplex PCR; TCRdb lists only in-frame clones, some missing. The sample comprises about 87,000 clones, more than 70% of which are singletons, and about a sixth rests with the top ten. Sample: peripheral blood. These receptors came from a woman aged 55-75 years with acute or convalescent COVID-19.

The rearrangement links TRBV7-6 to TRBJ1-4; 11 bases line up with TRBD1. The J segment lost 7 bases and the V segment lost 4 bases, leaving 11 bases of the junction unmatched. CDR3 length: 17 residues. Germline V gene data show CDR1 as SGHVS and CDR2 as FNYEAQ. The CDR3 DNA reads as TGTGCCAGCAGCTCACCACTACCCGGGACAGGGGGTGAAAAACTGTTTTTT. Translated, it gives CASSSPLPGTGGEKLFF.

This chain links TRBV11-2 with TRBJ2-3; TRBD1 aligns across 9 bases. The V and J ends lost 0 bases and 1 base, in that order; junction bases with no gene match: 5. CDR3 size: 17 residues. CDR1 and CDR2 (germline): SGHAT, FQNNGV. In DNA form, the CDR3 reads TGTGCCAGCAGCTTAGAGGACAGGGGATTCGGCACAGATACGCAGTATTTT. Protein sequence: CASSLEDRGFGTDTQYF.

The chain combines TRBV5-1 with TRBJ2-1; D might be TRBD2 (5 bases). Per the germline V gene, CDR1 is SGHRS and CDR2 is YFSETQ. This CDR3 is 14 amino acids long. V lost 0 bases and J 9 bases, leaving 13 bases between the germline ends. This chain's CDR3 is CASSLGPLASEQFF. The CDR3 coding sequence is TGCGCCAGCAGCTTGGGCCCCCTAGCTAGTGAGCAGTTCTTC.